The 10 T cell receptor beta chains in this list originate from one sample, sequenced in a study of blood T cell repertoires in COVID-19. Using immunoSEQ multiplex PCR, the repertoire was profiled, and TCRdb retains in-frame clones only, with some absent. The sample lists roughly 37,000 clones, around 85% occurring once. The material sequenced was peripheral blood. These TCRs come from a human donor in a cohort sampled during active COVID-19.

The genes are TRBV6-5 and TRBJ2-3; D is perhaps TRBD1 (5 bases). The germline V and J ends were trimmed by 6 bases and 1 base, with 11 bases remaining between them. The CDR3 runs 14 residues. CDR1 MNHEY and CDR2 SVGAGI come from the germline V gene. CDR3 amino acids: CASRDLGGTDTQYF. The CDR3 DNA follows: TGTGCCAGCAGGGACCTAGGGGGCACAGATACGCAGTATTTT.

Here the CDR3 reads CASSIIAGAPGNEQFF. In nucleotides, the CDR3 is TGTGCCAGTAGTATAATCGCGGGGGCCCCTGGGAATGAGCAGTTCTTC. The rearrangement joins TRBV19 to TRBJ2-1, with D tentatively TRBD2 (7 bases). The V end lost 2 bases, the J end lost 7 bases, and 18 bases lay between the germline ends. This CDR3 has 16 residues. Germline V gene sequence: CDR1 LNHDA, CDR2 SQIVND (reference sequence).

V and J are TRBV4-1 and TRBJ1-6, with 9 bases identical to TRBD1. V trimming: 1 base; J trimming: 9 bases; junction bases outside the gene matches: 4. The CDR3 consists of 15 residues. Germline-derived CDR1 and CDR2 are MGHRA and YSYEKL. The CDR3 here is CASSQVGTGISPLHF. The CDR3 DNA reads TGCGCCAGCAGCCAAGTTGGGACAGGGATTTCACCCCTCCACTTT.

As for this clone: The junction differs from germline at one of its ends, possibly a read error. The CDR3 loop is CASSQASGTTHHF. The CDR3 DNA follows: TGTGCCAGCAGCCAAGCCAGCGGGACTACTCACCACTTC. This chain joins TRBV3-1 (or the pseudogene TRBV3-2) and TRBJ2-7; TRBD2 aligns across 7 bases. This CDR3 comprises 13 residues. Germline values: CDR1 LGHDT, CDR2 YNNKEL (reference sequence).

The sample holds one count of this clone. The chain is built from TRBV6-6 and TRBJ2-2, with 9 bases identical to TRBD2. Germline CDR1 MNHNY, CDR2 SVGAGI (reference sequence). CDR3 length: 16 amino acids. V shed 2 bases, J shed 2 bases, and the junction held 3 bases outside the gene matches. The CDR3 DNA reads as TGTGCCAGCAGTTACGGGCGGGGGGGCAACACCGGGGAGCTGTTTTTT. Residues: CASSYGRGGNTGELFF.

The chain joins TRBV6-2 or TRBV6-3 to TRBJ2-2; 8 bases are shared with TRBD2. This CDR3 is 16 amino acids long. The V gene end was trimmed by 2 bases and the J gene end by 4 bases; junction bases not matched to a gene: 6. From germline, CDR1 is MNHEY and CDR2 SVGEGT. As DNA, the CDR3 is TGTGCCAGCAGTTACAGAGCGGGGGACCTCACCGGGGAGCTGTTTTTT. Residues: CASSYRAGDLTGELFF.

CDR3 nucleotide sequence: TGTGCCATAGGACAGTCACACTCCTACGAGCAGTACTTC. Protein: CAIGQSHSYEQYF. V and J are TRBV6-6 and TRBJ2-7; maybe TRBD1 (6 bases). V was pared by 10 bases and J by 0 bases, with 13 bases between. Germline values: CDR1 MNHNY, CDR2 SVGAGI (reference sequence). CDR3 length: 13 residues.

The CDR3 sequence: CASSLGQRGGPDEQFF. CDR3 nucleotide sequence: TGTGCCAGCAGCTTGGGCCAGCGGGGGGGACCCGATGAGCAGTTCTTC. V is TRBV5-6 and J is TRBJ2-1; 10 bases are a match to TRBD2. Germline V CDR1 and CDR2: SGHDT, YYEEEE. With V trimmed by 0 bases and J by 8 bases, 8 bases remained unmatched. The CDR3 contains 16 residues.

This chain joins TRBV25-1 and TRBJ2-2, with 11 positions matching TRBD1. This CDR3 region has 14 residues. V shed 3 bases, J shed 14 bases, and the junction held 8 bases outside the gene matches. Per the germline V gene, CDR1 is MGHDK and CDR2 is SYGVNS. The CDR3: CASSEKPDRGPLFF. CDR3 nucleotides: TGTGCCAGCAGTGAGAAACCGGACAGGGGGCCCCTGTTTTTT.

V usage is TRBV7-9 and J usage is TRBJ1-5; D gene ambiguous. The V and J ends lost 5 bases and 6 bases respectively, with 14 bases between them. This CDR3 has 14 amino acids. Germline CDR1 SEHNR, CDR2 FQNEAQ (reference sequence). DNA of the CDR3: TGTGCCAGCAGCGTCGACCTCCGGGGTCAGCCCCAGCATTTT. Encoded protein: CASSVDLRGQPQHF.